This T cell receptor beta chain was recorded in a study of blood T cell repertoires in COVID-19 (dated by TCRdb to about 2020). Broadly, across the study: Collaborator samples came from the United States, Italy and Spain and covered acute and convalescent phases of COVID-19. The prospective study material was composed of cDNA or gDNA derived from T cells, B-cell-depleted T cells, or PBMCs. The dataset comprised deeply sampled blood TCRbeta repertoires from subjects exposed to, actively infected with, or recovered from COVID-19. The repertoires were released in a freely available public database intended as a resource for research on the immune response to SARS-CoV-2. Samples were obtained from the ongoing ImmuneRACE study (first 160 participants) and from over a thousand subjects provided by 6 global collaborators. Sample metadata almost always included a de-identified subject ID, COVID-19 status, age in years and sex. Where available, HLA class I and class II types were taken from metadata supplied by the sample provider and were not determined by assay-based typing. The paper's findings and limits, for the study overall: How much clinical and demographic metadata was included differed by source and by participant, and the metadata was provided uncurated.

The germline V gene provides CDR1 SGHDN and CDR2 FVKESK. The cysteine opens and the phenylalanine closes a CDR3 of 16 amino acids. This entry keeps only the CDR3 DNA: 48 bases, framed from base 1. V is pruned by 6 bases and J by 1 base, leaving 6 bases of the junction without a gene match. The immunoSEQ Assay, a bias-controlled multiplex PCR, was used to amplify TCRbeta CDR3 regions from genomic DNA. As for the original processing: The number of nucleated cells in each sample was estimated from the amplification of reference gene primers within the assay. To quantify the absolute abundance of each unique TCRbeta CDR3 rearrangement, sequence reads were collapsed and filtered. For each sample, productive Simpson clonality was calculated as the square root of Simpson's diversity index over productive rearrangements. In its TCRdb copy, this immuneACCESS table keeps in-frame sequences only and misses some clones. Where compared with another copy, unresolved V genes explain less than half of these, and the others have no known cause. V, J and clone size are taken as reported in that table, and D and trimming were inferred from the DNA itself. The sample records 200,000 or so clones, around four fifths of which are singletons. The ten largest make up roughly 10% of the sample.

As to this clone: No cognate antigen has been identified for it. Base qualities were left out, and no much larger clone turns up one base away.

One collaborating source in Seattle enrolled patients while the patients were actively infected and followed the patients over time throughout the course of disease. Each collaborating institution followed its own protocols to collect whole blood in K2EDTA tubes. For TCRbeta analysis, collaborators shipped samples as frozen whole blood, isolated PBMCs, or DNA extracted from either of those sample types. The sequence was obtained from a woman aged 80 or over with COVID-19, enrolled during active disease. The sequencing sample was made of peripheral blood. Here the chain combines TRBV14 and TRBJ2-2, with 9 central nucleotides matching TRBD1. The bases read TGTGCCAGCAGACCAACAGGGGGCTGGAACACCGGGGAGCTGTTTTTT. The resulting protein is CASRPTGGWNTGELFF.